These 21 T cell receptor beta chains were all obtained from the same sample, sequenced in a study of T cells after posttransplantation cyclophosphamide. Produced via immunoSEQ multiplex PCR; TCRdb's table is partial and in-frame only. The sample carries about 3,800 clones, approximately 70% recorded once. Busulfan-fludarabine conditioning, marrow transplant, and cyclophosphamide on days +3 and +4 were administered. The sample was CD8+ T cells sorted from PBMCs, taken about 1,200 days after allogeneic stem cell transplant with posttransplant cyclophosphamide. These receptors were collected from a female patient in her 40s who received an allogeneic stem cell transplant from a related donor, was CMV-positive, and had no GVHD. Part of the T cell pool may stem from the graft donor.

CDR3 loop: CASSLGSSGGTTQYF. In DNA, the CDR3 is TGTGCCAGCAGCTTAGGATCGAGCGGGGGTACGACCCAGTACTTC. The chain has TRBV7-6 and TRBJ2-5; 8 bases align to TRBD2. The V segment lost 1 base and the J segment 7 bases; nucleotides outside the gene matches: 8. The CDR3 extends over 15 amino acids. Germline CDR1 reads SGHVS; CDR2 reads FNYEAQ.

The V call is TRBV9, the J call TRBJ2-5; a weak D match, TRBD1 (6 bases). The DNA end lines up better with TRBJ2-7; the J call may be wrong. CDR3 size: 15 residues. Germline loops: CDR1 SGDLS, CDR2 YYNGEE. The CDR3 protein is CASSIGQGTAYEQYF. The CDR3 bases are TGTGCCAGTAGTATCGGGCAGGGGACGGCATACGAGCAGTACTTC.

The chain has TRBV19 and TRBJ1-2; 7 nucleotides match TRBD1. The CDR3 sequence is 18 residues long. V trimming: 5 bases; J trimming: 2 bases; junction bases outside the gene matches: 17. CDR1 and CDR2 (germline): LNHDA, SQIVND (reference sequence). Written as DNA, the CDR3 is TGTGCCAGTAGTCCTATACAGGGGCTAAATGGAGCAAACTATGGCTACACCTTC. Translation: CASSPIQGLNGANYGYTF. The whole variable domain, filled in from reference TRBV19 and TRBJ1-2, reads DGGITQSPKYLFRKEGQNVTLSCEQNLNHDAMYWYRQDPGQGLRLIYYSQIVNDFQKGDIAEGYSVSREKKESFPLTVTSAQKNPTAFYLCASSPIQGLNGANYGYTFGSGTRLTVV.

The chain is built from TRBV5-1 and TRBJ2-7; D unresolved. V lost 5 bases, J lost 3 bases, and 9 bases lay in between. Germline V gives CDR1 SGHRS, CDR2 YFSETQ. The CDR3 sequence is 12 residues long. Written as DNA, the CDR3 is TGCGCCAGCAGTTATAGTGGCTACGAGCAGTACTTC. Its protein is CASSYSGYEQYF.

Concerning this clone itself: The same CDR3 is also encoded by other DNA sequences in this sample. The chain combines TRBV9 with TRBJ2-7, with D uncertain. Trimming pared 5 bases from V and 2 bases from J, leaving 17 bases between. Germline values: CDR1 SGDLS, CDR2 YYNGEE. This CDR3 spans 15 amino acids. CDR3 sequence (DNA): TGTGCCAGCAGTTTCAGGCAGAAGACGGCCTACGAGCAGTACTTC. Residues: CASSFRQKTAYEQYF.

The chain carries TRBV5-4 and TRBJ1-4; D remains ambiguous. Germline CDR1 SGHNT, CDR2 YYREEE (reference sequence). V was clipped by 7 bases and J by 6 bases, with 10 bases between them. There are 12 residues in the CDR3. The CDR3 protein is CASQEEDEKLFF. The CDR3 nucleotides are TGTGCCAGCCAGGAGGAGGATGAAAAACTGTTTTTT. The full variable domain, rest sourced from reference TRBV5-4 and TRBJ1-4, is ETGVTQSPTHLIKTRGQQVTLRCSSQSGHNTVSWYQQALGQGPQFIFQYYREEENGRGNFPPRFSGLQFPNYSSELNVNALELDDSALYLCASQEEDEKLFFGSGTQLSVL.

This rearrangement joins TRBV9 to TRBJ1-2; D uncertain. Germline CDR1 and CDR2: SGDLS and YYNGEE. The V gene lost 1 base and the J gene lost 1 base, with 11 bases spanning the gap. This CDR3 is 15 amino acids long. In DNA, the CDR3 is TGTGCCAGCAGCGTAAGGCAGGATAGTAACTATGGCTACACCTTC. It yields the protein CASSVRQDSNYGYTF.

The chain links TRBV5-6 to TRBJ2-3, with 12 nucleotides matching TRBD2. J lost 4 bases, V lost 0 bases, and 3 bases had no gene match. The CDR3 consists of 16 residues. Germline V gives CDR1 SGHDT, CDR2 YYEEEE. This CDR3 reads CASSLGASGGADTQYF. The CDR3, as DNA: TGTGCCAGCAGCTTGGGCGCTAGCGGGGGGGCAGATACGCAGTATTTT.

This clone qualifies as medium-sized. J is TRBJ2-1 and V is TRBV5-4, with TRBD2 matching over 11 bases. V dropped 2 bases and J dropped 6; count of bases not matched to a gene: 4. CDR1 and CDR2 from the germline V gene are SGHNT and YYREEE (reference sequence). CDR3 length equals 15 residues. For the CDR3, the DNA is TGTGCCAGCAGCTTACCTAGCGGGGGGCTCAATGAGCAGTTCTTC. Amino acids: CASSLPSGGLNEQFF.

This rearrangement joins TRBV5-5 to TRBJ2-7; a possible D gene is TRBD2 (6 bases). The V end lost 4 bases, the J end lost 1 base, and 18 bases lay between the germline ends. This CDR3 is 16 amino acids long. From germline, CDR1 is SGHKS and CDR2 YYEKEE (reference sequence). The CDR3 DNA is TGTGCCAGCAGCGATGAGACTAGAGCAAATTCCTACGAGCAGTACTTC. Its translation is CASSDETRANSYEQYF.

This clone was seen more than once but under ten times. Other nucleotide sequences from this sample produce the same CDR3. The gene calls are TRBV9 and TRBJ2-7; 8 bases are shared with TRBD1. Germline V gene lookup returns CDR1 SGDLS and CDR2 YYNGEE. The CDR3 is made up of 15 amino acids. J lost 2 bases, V lost 8 bases, and 12 bases had no gene match. DNA of the CDR3: TGTGCCAGTATTTTCAGACAGGGGACGGCCTACGAGCAGTACTTC. It yields the protein CASIFRQGTAYEQYF.

The V and J genes are TRBV7-8 and TRBJ1-4; 7 bases align to TRBD1. The ends lost 6 bases at V and 4 bases at J; junction bases unmatched: 5. The CDR3 extends over 14 amino acids. Germline V lookup: CDR1 SGHVS, CDR2 FQNEAQ. This CDR3 is CASRQQGNNEKLFF. The CDR3 DNA follows: TGTGCCAGCAGACAACAGGGGAATAATGAAAAACTGTTTTTT.

In DNA form, the CDR3 reads TGTGCCAGCAGTTTACCTTCGACCGGGACTAGCGGCTACAATGAGCAGTTCTTC. As protein: CASSLPSTGTSGYNEQFF. The J gene is TRBJ2-1, the V gene TRBV27, with 11 bases identical to TRBD2. There are 18 residues in the CDR3. V gave up 2 bases and J gave up 3 bases; unmatched junction bases: 9. Germline V gene sequence: CDR1 MNHEY, CDR2 SMNVEV (reference sequence).

The chain uses TRBV4-2 and TRBJ2-1, with D tentatively TRBD2 (6 bases). Trimming took 4 bases from V and 1 from J, leaving 11 bases between them. The V gene's germline CDR1 is LGHNA and CDR2 YNFKEQ. The CDR3 runs to 15 residues. CDR3 protein: CASSREAGSYNEQFF. The CDR3 DNA is TGTGCCAGCAGCCGGGAGGCGGGTTCCTACAATGAGCAGTTCTTC.

The chain recombines TRBV27 with TRBJ1-5; the match to TRBD1 covers 9 bases. V shed 5 bases, J shed 4 bases, and the junction held 6 bases outside the gene matches. The germline gives CDR1 MNHEY, CDR2 SMNVEV (reference sequence). CDR3 size: 15 residues. The CDR3 sequence is CASSRGQGGNQPQHF. For the CDR3, the DNA is TGTGCCAGCAGTCGGGGACAGGGCGGTAATCAGCCCCAGCATTTT.

A word on this clone: The same CDR3 is also encoded by other DNA sequences in this sample. The chain links TRBV9 to TRBJ2-7, with 8 positions matching TRBD1. The V and J ends lost 8 bases and 2 bases, in that order; junction bases with no gene match: 12. CDR1 and CDR2 from the germline V gene are SGDLS and YYNGEE. There are 15 residues in the CDR3. DNA for the CDR3: TGTGCCAGTTTTATCAGACAGGGGACGGCCTACGAGCAGTACTTC. This encodes CASFIRQGTAYEQYF. The variable domain in full, with the rest retrieved from reference TRBV9 and TRBJ2-7, is DSGVTQTPKHLITATGQRVTLRCSPRSGDLSVYWYQQSLDQGLQFLIQYYNGEERAKGNILERFSAQQFPDLHSELNLSSLELGDSALYFCASFIRQGTAYEQYFGPGTRLTVT.

The rearrangement uses TRBV7-9 and TRBJ2-7; D remains ambiguous. The CDR3 length is 13 residues. Germline V gene data show CDR1 as SEHNR and CDR2 as FQNEAQ (reference sequence). V was trimmed by 4 bases and J by 0 bases, leaving 7 bases between them. The CDR3 sequence is CASSSGSSYEQYF. DNA of the CDR3: TGTGCCAGCAGCTCAGGTAGCTCCTACGAGCAGTACTTC.

This clone was observed a single time. The rearrangement links TRBV27 to TRBJ2-2, with 12 bases lining up with TRBD1. CDR1 and CDR2 (germline): MNHEY, SMNVEV (reference sequence). V lost 0 bases to trimming and J lost 6 bases; unmatched junction nucleotides: 5. This CDR3 is built from 17 residues. The CDR3 spells CASSLSRDRGRSGELFF. The CDR3, as DNA: TGTGCCAGCAGTTTATCGAGGGACAGGGGGCGATCCGGGGAGCTGTTTTTT.

The chain links TRBV7-6 to TRBJ2-2; 7 bases are shared with TRBD2. The CDR3 spans 14 residues. The V gene's germline CDR1 is SGHVS and CDR2 FNYEAQ. Germline trimming cut 5 bases from V and 1 base from J; bases unmatched to any gene: 1. The CDR3: CASSASGNTGELFF. The DNA for the CDR3 is TGTGCCAGCAGCGCTAGCGGGAACACCGGGGAGCTGTTTTTT.

The chain carries TRBV4-1 and TRBJ2-1; 12 nucleotides align to TRBD2. The CDR3 has 17 amino acids. The junction had 5 bases not matched to a gene; V was cut back by 1 base and J by 4 bases. The germline V gene encodes CDR1 MGHRA and CDR2 YSYEKL. This CDR3 reads CASSQALAGGWYNEQFF. As DNA, the CDR3 is TGCGCCAGCAGCCAAGCCCTAGCGGGGGGGTGGTACAATGAGCAGTTCTTC.

The CDR3 reads CASSLIREKNTGELFF. The CDR3 DNA sequence: TGTGCCAGCAGCTTAATAAGGGAGAAGAACACCGGGGAGCTGTTTTTT. The V call is TRBV7-3, the J call TRBJ2-2; D perhaps matches TRBD2 (5 bases). V was shortened by 1 base and J by 1 base, with 10 bases between the two germline ends. The length of the CDR3 is 16 residues. Germline V gene data show CDR1 as SGHTA and CDR2 as FQGTGA.